Listed here are 4 T cell receptor beta chains from one sample, sequenced in a study of Ad26.COV2.S vaccination and SARS-CoV-2 variants. The treatment was: around 19 received Ad26.COV2.S at low or high dose, single or two shots; five or six received placebo; per-sample allocation not given. Following the first vaccine or placebo injection, samples were taken on day 63. Generated by immunoSEQ multiplex PCR, the TCRdb table keeps only in-frame clones and is missing some. The sample holds hundreds of thousands of clones, 80% to 90% seen once. This material consisted of peripheral blood, taken in a trial of Ad26.COV2.S vaccine versus placebo. Receptors were obtained from a person aged 18-65 years who received the Ad26.COV2.S COVID-19 vaccine or a placebo.

On this clone: The sample contains more than one DNA sequence encoding this CDR3. V gene TRBV28 combines with J gene TRBJ1-5; D is undetermined. V lost 2 bases and J lost 7, with 12 bases in between. The CDR3 totals 14 residues. Germline V gene sequence: CDR1 MDHEN, CDR2 SYDVKM. This CDR3 reads CASSLAGGGQPQHF. CDR3 DNA: TGTGCCAGCAGTTTAGCGGGAGGTGGGCAGCCCCAGCATTTT.

V gene TRBV5-3 combines with J gene TRBJ1-3; D gene ambiguous. TRBV5-3 is an open reading frame, and its role is uncertain. The CDR3 contains 15 residues. Trimming took 1 base from V and 3 from J, leaving 11 bases between them. CDR3 nucleotide sequence: TGTGCCAGAAGCTTGATAGGCCGTTGTGGAAACACCATATATTTT. This sequence encodes CARSLIGRCGNTIYF.

CDR3: CASSLATGAGARTGELFF. CDR3 nucleotide sequence: TGTGCCAGCAGCTTAGCGACGGGCGCAGGCGCGAGAACCGGGGAGCTGTTTTTT. V gene TRBV7-9 combines with J gene TRBJ2-2; no definite D call. CDR1 and CDR2 (germline): SEHNR, FQNEAQ (reference sequence). Trimming took off 0 bases at V and 5 bases at J, with 19 bases between the two ends. The CDR3 consists of 18 residues.

This chain links TRBV19 with TRBJ2-1, with 9 bases aligning to TRBD1. Germline loops: CDR1 LNHDA, CDR2 SQIVND (reference sequence). CDR3 length: 15 amino acids. The junction had 5 bases not matched to a gene; V was cut back by 7 bases and J by 1 base. CDR3 bases: TGTGCCAGTACCCCGGGACAGGGTTCCTACAATGAGCAGTTCTTC. Its translation: CASTPGQGSYNEQFF.